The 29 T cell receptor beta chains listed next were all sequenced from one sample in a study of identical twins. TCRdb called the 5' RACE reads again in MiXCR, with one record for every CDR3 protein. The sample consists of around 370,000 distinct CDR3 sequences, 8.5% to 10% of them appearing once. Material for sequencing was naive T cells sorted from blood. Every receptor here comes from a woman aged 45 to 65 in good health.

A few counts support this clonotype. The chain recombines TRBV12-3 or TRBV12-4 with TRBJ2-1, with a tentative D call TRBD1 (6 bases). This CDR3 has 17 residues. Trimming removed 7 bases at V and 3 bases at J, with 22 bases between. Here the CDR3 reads CASTNPLTQGVYNEQFF. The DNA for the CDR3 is TGTGCCAGCACCAACCCCCTTACACAGGGTGTCTACAATGAGCAGTTCTTC.

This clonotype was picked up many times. The CDR3 region is CSATGTSEYYEQYF. The CDR3 DNA follows: TGCAGTGCTACCGGGACTAGCGAATACTACGAGCAGTACTTC. This chain uses TRBV20-1 with TRBJ2-7; 10 nucleotides agree with TRBD2. V lost 4 bases to trimming and J lost 3 bases; unmatched junction nucleotides: 6. The V gene's germline CDR1 is DFQATT and CDR2 SNEGSKA (reference sequence). This CDR3 comprises 14 residues.

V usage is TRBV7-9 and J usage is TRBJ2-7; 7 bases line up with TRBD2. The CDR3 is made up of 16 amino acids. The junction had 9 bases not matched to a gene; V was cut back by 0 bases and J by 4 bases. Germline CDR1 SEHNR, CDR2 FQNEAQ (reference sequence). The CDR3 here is CASSLAGLGPSYEQYF. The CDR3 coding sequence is TGTGCCAGCAGCTTAGCTGGACTAGGCCCAAGTTACGAGCAGTACTTC.

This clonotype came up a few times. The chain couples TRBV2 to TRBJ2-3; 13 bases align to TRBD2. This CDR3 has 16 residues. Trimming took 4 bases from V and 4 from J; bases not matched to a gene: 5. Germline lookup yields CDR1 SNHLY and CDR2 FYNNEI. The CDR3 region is CASSGRLAGGPDTQYF. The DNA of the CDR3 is TGTGCCAGCAGTGGTCGACTAGCGGGAGGTCCAGATACGCAGTATTTT.

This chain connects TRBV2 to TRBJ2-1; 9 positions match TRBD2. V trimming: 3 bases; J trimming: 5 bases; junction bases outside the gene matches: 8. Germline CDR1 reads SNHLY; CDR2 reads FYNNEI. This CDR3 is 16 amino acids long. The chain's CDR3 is CASSETGLAHDNEQFF. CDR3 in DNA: TGTGCCAGCAGTGAGACCGGACTAGCGCACGACAATGAGCAGTTCTTC.

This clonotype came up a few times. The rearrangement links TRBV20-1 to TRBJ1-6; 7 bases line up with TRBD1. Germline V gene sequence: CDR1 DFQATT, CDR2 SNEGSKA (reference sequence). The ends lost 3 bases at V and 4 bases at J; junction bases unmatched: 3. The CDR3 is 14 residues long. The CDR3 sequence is CSARVGQYNSPLHF. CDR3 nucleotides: TGCAGTGCTAGGGTGGGACAGTATAATTCACCCCTCCACTTT.

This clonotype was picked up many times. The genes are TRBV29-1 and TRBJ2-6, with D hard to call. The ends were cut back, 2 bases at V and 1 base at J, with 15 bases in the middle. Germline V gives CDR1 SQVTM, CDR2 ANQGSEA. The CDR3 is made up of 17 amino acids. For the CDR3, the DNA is TGCAGCGTTGAACCCGGGTTGAGCGAATCTGGGGCCAACGTCCTGACTTTC. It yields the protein CSVEPGLSESGANVLTF.

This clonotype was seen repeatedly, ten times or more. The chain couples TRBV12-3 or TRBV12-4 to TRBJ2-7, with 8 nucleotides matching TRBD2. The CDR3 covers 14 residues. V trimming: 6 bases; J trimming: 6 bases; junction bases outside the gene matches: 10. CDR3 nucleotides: TGTGCCAGCAGCCAAAGCGGGAGTCCGGCCGAGCAGTACGTC. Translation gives CASSQSGSPAEQYV.

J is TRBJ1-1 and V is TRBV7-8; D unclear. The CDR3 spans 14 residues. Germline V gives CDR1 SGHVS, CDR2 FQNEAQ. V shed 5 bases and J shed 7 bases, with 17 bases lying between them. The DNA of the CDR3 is TGTGCCAGCAGCAATTTACCGGGTGCCAATGAAGCTTTCTTT. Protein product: CASSNLPGANEAFF.

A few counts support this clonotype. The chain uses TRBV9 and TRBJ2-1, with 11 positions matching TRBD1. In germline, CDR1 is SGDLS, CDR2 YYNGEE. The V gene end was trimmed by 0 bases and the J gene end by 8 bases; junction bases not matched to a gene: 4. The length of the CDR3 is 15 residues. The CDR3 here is CASSVAGTGGDEQFF. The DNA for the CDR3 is TGTGCCAGCAGCGTAGCTGGGACAGGGGGTGATGAGCAGTTCTTC.

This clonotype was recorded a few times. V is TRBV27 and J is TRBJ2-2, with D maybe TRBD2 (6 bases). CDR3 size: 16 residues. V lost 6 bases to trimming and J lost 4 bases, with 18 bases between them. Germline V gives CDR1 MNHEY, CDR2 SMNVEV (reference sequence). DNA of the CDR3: TGTGCCAGCAGACTAACCCCACTAGCAGTCACCGGGGAGCTGTTTTTT. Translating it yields CASRLTPLAVTGELFF.

CDR3: CASSLGQGEWDEQFF. The CDR3 DNA is TGTGCCAGCAGCTTAGGACAGGGGGAATGGGATGAGCAGTTCTTC. The chain recombines TRBV7-3 with TRBJ2-1; TRBD1 agrees at 10 bases. The CDR3 is 15 amino acids. Germline lookup yields CDR1 SGHTA and CDR2 FQGTGA. After removal of 2 bases from V and 8 bases from J, the junction contained 6 bases not matched to a gene.

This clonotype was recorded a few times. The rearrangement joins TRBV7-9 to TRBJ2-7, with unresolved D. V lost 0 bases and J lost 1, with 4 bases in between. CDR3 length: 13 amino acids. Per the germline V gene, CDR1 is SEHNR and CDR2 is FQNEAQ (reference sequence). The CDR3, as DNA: TGTGCCAGCAGCTTAGCACAGTCCTACGAGCAGTACTTC. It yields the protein CASSLAQSYEQYF.

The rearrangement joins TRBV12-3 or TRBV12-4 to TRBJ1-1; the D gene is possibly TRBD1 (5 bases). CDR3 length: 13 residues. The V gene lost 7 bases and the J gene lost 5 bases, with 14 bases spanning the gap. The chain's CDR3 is CASTGTGGTEAFF. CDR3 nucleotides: TGTGCCAGCACCGGGACGGGGGGGACTGAAGCTTTCTTT.

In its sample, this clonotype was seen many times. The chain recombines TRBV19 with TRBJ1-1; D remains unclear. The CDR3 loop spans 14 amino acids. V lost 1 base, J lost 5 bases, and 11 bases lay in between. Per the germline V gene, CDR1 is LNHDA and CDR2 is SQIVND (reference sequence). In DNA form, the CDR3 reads TGTGCCAGTAGTATAGTTGCCAGAGTAACTGAAGCTTTCTTT. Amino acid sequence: CASSIVARVTEAFF.

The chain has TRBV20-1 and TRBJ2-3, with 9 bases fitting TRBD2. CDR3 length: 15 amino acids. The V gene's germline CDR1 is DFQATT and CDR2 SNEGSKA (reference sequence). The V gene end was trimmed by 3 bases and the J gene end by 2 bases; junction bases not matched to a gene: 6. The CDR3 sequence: CSARVSGSPTDTQYF. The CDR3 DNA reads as TGCAGTGCTAGGGTTAGCGGGAGCCCCACAGATACGCAGTATTTT.

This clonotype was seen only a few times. The CDR3 sequence is CASTSAVNTEAFF. In DNA, the CDR3 is TGCGCCAGCACTAGTGCCGTAAACACTGAAGCTTTCTTT. The chain recombines TRBV5-1 with TRBJ1-1; D gene uncertain. The germline V gene encodes CDR1 SGHRS and CDR2 YFSETQ. CDR3 length: 13 amino acids. Between the trimmed V and J ends, which lost 6 bases and 2 bases, there was a span of 11 bases.

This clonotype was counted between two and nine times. In DNA, the CDR3 is TGTGCCAGCAGTTACGGGGACAGGACTGAAGCTTTCTTT. This translates into CASSYGDRTEAFF. This chain uses TRBV6-5 with TRBJ1-1; 8 nucleotides line up with TRBD1. This CDR3 comprises 13 residues. Trimming took 2 bases from V and 5 from J; bases not matched to a gene: 1. CDR1 MNHEY and CDR2 SVGAGI come from the germline V gene.

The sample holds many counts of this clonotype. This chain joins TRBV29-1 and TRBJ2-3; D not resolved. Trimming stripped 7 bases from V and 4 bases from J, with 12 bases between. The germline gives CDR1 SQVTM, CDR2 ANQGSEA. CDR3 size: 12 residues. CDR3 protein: CSASERPDTQYF. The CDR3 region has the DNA TGCAGCGCTTCCGAACGCCCAGATACGCAGTATTTT.

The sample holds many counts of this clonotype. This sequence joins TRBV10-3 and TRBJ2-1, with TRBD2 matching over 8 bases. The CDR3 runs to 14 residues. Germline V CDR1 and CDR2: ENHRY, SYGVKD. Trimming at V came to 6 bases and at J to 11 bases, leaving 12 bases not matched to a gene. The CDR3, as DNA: TGTGCCATCAGGCTGCCGGGAGGGACAATGAAGCAGTTCTTC. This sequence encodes CAIRLPGGTMKQFF.

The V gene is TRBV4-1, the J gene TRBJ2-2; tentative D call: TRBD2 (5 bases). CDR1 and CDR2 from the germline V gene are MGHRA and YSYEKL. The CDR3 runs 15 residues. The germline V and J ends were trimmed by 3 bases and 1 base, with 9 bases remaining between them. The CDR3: CASSQVTRNTGELFF. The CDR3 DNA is TGCGCCAGCAGCCAGGTTACTAGGAACACCGGGGAGCTGTTTTTT.

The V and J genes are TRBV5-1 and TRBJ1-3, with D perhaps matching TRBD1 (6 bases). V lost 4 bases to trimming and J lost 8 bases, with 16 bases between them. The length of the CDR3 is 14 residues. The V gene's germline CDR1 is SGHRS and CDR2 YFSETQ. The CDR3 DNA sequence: TGCGCCAGCAGCCTCACAGGGAGGATGGACACCATATATTTT. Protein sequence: CASSLTGRMDTIYF.

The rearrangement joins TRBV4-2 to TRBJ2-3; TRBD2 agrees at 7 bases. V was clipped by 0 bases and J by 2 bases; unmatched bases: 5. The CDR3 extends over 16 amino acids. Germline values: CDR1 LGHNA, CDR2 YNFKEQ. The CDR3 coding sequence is TGTGCCAGCAGCCAAGAACTAGCGAGAAACACAGATACGCAGTATTTT. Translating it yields CASSQELARNTDTQYF.

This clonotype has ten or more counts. The CDR3 DNA reads as TGCAGTGCTAGACCAGCGGGGGATACGCAGTATTTT. Translated: CSARPAGDTQYF. The chain has TRBV20-1 and TRBJ2-3; the match to TRBD2 covers 7 bases. This CDR3 has 12 residues. CDR1 and CDR2 (germline): DFQATT, SNEGSKA (reference sequence). V was clipped by 2 bases and J by 6 bases; unmatched bases: 2.

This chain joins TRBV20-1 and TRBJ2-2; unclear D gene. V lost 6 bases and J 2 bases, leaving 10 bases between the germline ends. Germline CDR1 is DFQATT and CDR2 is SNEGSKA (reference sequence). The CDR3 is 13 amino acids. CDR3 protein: CSADDINTGELFF. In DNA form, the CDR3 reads TGCAGTGCCGACGACATAAACACCGGGGAGCTGTTTTTT.

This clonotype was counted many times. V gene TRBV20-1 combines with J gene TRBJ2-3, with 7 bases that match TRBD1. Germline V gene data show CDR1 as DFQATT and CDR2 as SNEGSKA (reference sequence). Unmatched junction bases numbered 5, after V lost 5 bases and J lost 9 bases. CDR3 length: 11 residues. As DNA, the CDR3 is TGCAGTGCTTCGACAGGGACGACGCAGTATTTT. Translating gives CSASTGTTQYF.

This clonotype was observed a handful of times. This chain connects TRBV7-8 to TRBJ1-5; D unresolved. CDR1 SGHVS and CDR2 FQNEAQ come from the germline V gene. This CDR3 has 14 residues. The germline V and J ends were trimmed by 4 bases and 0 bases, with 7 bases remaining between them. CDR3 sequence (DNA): TGTGCCAGCAGCTCAGAATATAGCAATCAGCCCCAGCATTTT. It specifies CASSSEYSNQPQHF. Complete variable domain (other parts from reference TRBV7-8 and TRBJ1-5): GAGVSQSPRYKVAKRGQDVALRCDPISGHVSLFWYQQALGQGPEFLTYFQNEAQLDKSGLPSDRFFAERPEGSVSTLKIQRTQQEDSAVYLCASSSEYSNQPQHFGDGTRLSIL.

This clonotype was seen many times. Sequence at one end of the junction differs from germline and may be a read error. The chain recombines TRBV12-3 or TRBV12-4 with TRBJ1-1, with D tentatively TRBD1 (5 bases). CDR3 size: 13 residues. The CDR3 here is CASSLGVNTEAFF. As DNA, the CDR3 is TGTGCCAGCAGCTTAGGGGTGAACACTGAAGCTTTCTTT.

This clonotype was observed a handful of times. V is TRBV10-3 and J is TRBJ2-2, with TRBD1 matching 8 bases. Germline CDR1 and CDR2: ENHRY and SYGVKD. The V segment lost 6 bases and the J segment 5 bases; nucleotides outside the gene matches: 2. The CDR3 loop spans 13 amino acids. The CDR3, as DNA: TGTGCCATCAGGGGACAGGCGACCGGGGAGCTGTTTTTT. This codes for CAIRGQATGELFF.